Listed here are 9 T cell receptor beta chains from one sample, sequenced in a study of blood T cell repertoires in COVID-19. Clones were read by immunoSEQ multiplex PCR, and TCRdb kept only the in-frame ones, dropping some. Among almost 500,000 clones listed, approximately 90% were seen once. The sample taken for sequencing was PBMCs or T cells enriched from blood (not recorded which). Source of these receptors: an older woman who had recovered from COVID-19.

The chain recombines TRBV4-1 with TRBJ1-4; D is perhaps TRBD1 (6 bases). With 1 base removed from V and 2 bases from J, the gap between germline ends came to 8 bases. This CDR3 spans 15 amino acids. Germline V CDR1 and CDR2: MGHRA, YSYEKL. CDR3 sequence: CASSQATGTNEKLFF. Here the CDR3 DNA reads TGCGCCAGCAGCCAAGCGACAGGTACTAATGAAAAACTGTTTTTT.

The chain links TRBV27 to TRBJ1-2, with D unclear. V gave up 3 bases and J gave up 1 base, with 9 bases separating them. Per germline, CDR1 MNHEY and CDR2 SMNVEV (reference sequence). This CDR3 is 14 amino acids long. DNA for the CDR3: TGTGCCAGCAGTTTTAATTCCTTTAACTATGGCTACACCTTC. Residues: CASSFNSFNYGYTF.

This clone was counted between two and nine times. The V and J genes are TRBV7-2 and TRBJ2-2; tentative D call: TRBD1 (6 bases). The CDR3 totals 14 residues. Trimming removed 6 bases at V and 0 bases at J, with 8 bases between. The V gene's germline CDR1 is SGHTA and CDR2 FQGNSA. The CDR3 reads CASRTGSNTGELFF. The DNA of the CDR3 is TGTGCCAGCAGAACAGGGTCGAACACCGGGGAGCTGTTTTTT.

The chain has TRBV12-3 or TRBV12-4 and TRBJ2-2; D unclear. The CDR3 sequence is 12 residues long. V was clipped by 8 bases and J by 1 base, with 5 bases between them. The CDR3, as DNA: TGTGCCAGCCACTTGAACACCGGGGAGCTGTTTTTT. Amino acids: CASHLNTGELFF.

This clone occurred a few times. This rearrangement joins TRBV5-1 to TRBJ1-4, with 11 bases that match TRBD1. The CDR3 consists of 14 residues. From germline, CDR1 is SGHRS and CDR2 YFSETQ. V gave up 4 bases and J gave up 8 bases; unmatched junction bases: 4. CDR3 DNA sequence: TGCGCCAGCAGCCGGGGACAGGGGGACGAAAAACTGTTTTTT. This codes for CASSRGQGDEKLFF. Looking up the rest from reference TRBV5-1 and TRBJ1-4 gives the full variable domain: KAGVTQTPRYLIKTRGQQVTLSCSPISGHRSVSWYQQTPGQGLQFLFEYFSETQRNKGNFPGRFSGRQFSNSRSEMNVSTLELGDSALYLCASSRGQGDEKLFFGSGTQLSVL.

This chain connects TRBV9 to TRBJ1-2; tentatively, D is TRBD1 (6 bases). Trimming left V 1 base short and J 5 bases short, with 6 bases between. The V gene's germline CDR1 is SGDLS and CDR2 YYNGEE. The CDR3 consists of 12 residues. The CDR3 is CASSVTGYGYTF. The CDR3 DNA reads TGTGCCAGCAGCGTAACAGGGTATGGCTACACCTTC.

The chain has TRBV5-8 and TRBJ1-3; D gene ambiguous. The CDR3 sequence is 16 residues long. CDR1 is SGHTS and CDR2 is YDEGEE in the germline V gene. The V and J ends lost 4 bases and 0 bases respectively, with 14 bases between them. The CDR3 DNA reads as TGTGCCAGCAGCCGCGGATCGGTGATCTCTGGAAACACCATATATTTT. Its translation: CASSRGSVISGNTIYF.

The rearrangement uses TRBV19 and TRBJ1-1, with D possibly matching TRBD1 (5 bases). Deletions cut 2 bases from V and 2 bases from J, with 15 bases between. Germline lookup yields CDR1 LNHDA and CDR2 SQIVND (reference sequence). The CDR3 contains 16 residues. The CDR3 loop reads CASSIRGASPNTEAFF. The CDR3 coding sequence is TGTGCCAGTAGTATAAGGGGCGCCTCCCCCAACACTGAAGCTTTCTTT.

This chain joins TRBV10-2 and TRBJ1-1; D gene uncertain. This CDR3 is built from 11 residues. V was pared by 6 bases and J by 4 bases, with 6 bases between. In germline, CDR1 is WSHSY, CDR2 SAAADI. CDR3 DNA sequence: TGCGCCAGCAGATCGGGCACTGAAGCTTTCTTT. This codes for CASRSGTEAFF.